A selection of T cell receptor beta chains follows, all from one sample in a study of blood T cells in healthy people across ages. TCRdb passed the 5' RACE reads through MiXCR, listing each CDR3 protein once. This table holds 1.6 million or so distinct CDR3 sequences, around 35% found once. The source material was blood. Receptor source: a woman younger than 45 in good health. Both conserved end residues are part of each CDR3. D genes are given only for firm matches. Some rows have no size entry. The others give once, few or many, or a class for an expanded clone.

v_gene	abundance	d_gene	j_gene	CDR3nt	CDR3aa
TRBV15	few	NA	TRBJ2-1	TGTGCCACCAGCAGAGCGGGAGTCCACAATGAGCAGTTCTTC	CATSRAGVHNEQFF
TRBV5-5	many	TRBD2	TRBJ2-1	TGTGCCAGCAGCCCCTCACTAGCGGGGGCTTCCTACAATGAGCAGTTCTTC	CASSPSLAGASYNEQFF
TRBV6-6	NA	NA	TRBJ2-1	TGTGCCAGCAGTTACCCCCGGCGAGGGGCGAACAATGAGCAGTTCTTC	CASSYPRRGANNEQFF
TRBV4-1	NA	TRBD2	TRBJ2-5	TGCGCCAGCAGCCAAGATTTGCGGGGGGACCAAGAGACCCAGTACTTC	CASSQDLRGDQETQYF
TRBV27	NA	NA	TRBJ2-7	TGTGCCAGCAGCCCGGGACTCCCAACCTACGAGCAGTACTTC	CASSPGLPTYEQYF
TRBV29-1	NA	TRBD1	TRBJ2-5	TGCAGCGTTGGGGGGCAGGGGGCTGGGGAGACCCGGTACTTC	CSVGGQGAGETRYF
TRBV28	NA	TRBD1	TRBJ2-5	TGTGCCAGCAGTACAGGGGGCACCGAGACCCAGTACTTC	CASSTGGTETQYF
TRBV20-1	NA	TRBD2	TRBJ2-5	TGCAGTGCCCCGACTAGCGGGGCCCAGTACTTC	CSAPTSGAQYF
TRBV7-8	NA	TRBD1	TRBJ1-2	TGTGCCAGCAGCTTAAGGCGGGACAGGAACTATGGCTACACCTTC	CASSLRRDRNYGYTF
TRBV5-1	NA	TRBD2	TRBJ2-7	TGCGCCAGCAGCTTGGCCCCTCTAGCGGGAGGACTGGGTTACGAGCAGTACTTC	CASSLAPLAGGLGYEQYF
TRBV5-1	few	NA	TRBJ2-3	TGCGCCAGCAGCTTGTTTTCGGTCAGGAGGCTCCATTCCATAGATACGCAGTATTTT	CASSLFSVRRLHSIDTQYF
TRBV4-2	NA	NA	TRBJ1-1	TGTGCCAGCAGCCGACCGGGACTCGAAGCTTTCTTT	CASSRPGLEAFF